Shown below are 4 T cell receptor beta chains from a single sample sequenced in a study of shared clonotypes between healthy human individuals. Generated by immunoSEQ multiplex PCR, the TCRdb table keeps only in-frame clones and is missing some. The data contain hundreds of thousands of clones, 55% to 75% of them singletons. Sequenced input: memory CD4+ T cells sorted from blood. Subset described: CD45RA-negative fraction. The receptors come from a young woman in good health.

V gene TRBV18 combines with J gene TRBJ1-1, with TRBD1 as a possible D gene (5 bases). The germline V gene encodes CDR1 KGHSH and CDR2 LQKENI. Trimming took 7 bases from V and 4 from J, leaving 13 bases between them. The CDR3 has 13 residues. DNA of the CDR3: TGTGCCAGCTACCAGGGTCGGGGCACTGAAGCTTTCTTT. Its protein product is CASYQGRGTEAFF. Full variable domain (missing parts from reference TRBV18 and TRBJ1-1): NAGVMQNPRHLVRRRGQEARLRCSPMKGHSHVYWYRQLPEEGLKFMVYLQKENIIDESGMPKERFSAEFPKEGPSILRIQQVVRGDSAAYFCASYQGRGTEAFFGQGTRLTVV.

In this sample, this clone turned up a few times. The V gene is TRBV7-9, the J gene TRBJ2-3; tentatively, D is TRBD1 or TRBD2 (5 bases each). From germline, CDR1 is SEHNR and CDR2 FQNEAQ (reference sequence). V lost 4 bases and J lost 0, with 11 bases in between. The CDR3 covers 15 residues. The CDR3 here is CASSSGRMSTDTQYF. CDR3 sequence (DNA): TGTGCCAGCAGCTCGGGACGGATGAGCACAGATACGCAGTATTTT.

The rearrangement joins TRBV29-1 to TRBJ1-4; TRBD1 matches at 7 bases. With 6 bases clipped from V and 0 bases from J, the junction kept 7 bases outside the gene matches. Per the germline V gene, CDR1 is SQVTM and CDR2 is ANQGSEA. There are 15 residues in the CDR3. CDR3 loop: CSVAKGQATNEKLFF. CDR3 in DNA: TGCAGCGTCGCAAAAGGACAGGCAACTAATGAAAAACTGTTTTTT.

V gene TRBV18 combines with J gene TRBJ2-1; either TRBD1 or TRBD2 may fit D (5 bases each). There are 16 residues in the CDR3. Germline loops: CDR1 KGHSH, CDR2 LQKENI. The V and J ends lost 0 bases and 6 bases respectively, with 15 bases between them. This CDR3 reads CASSPPTGTLFNEQFF. CDR3 DNA sequence: TGTGCCAGCTCACCACCTACCGGGACCCTCTTCAATGAGCAGTTCTTC. The variable domain in full, with the rest retrieved from reference TRBV18 and TRBJ2-1, is NAGVMQNPRHLVRRRGQEARLRCSPMKGHSHVYWYRQLPEEGLKFMVYLQKENIIDESGMPKERFSAEFPKEGPSILRIQQVVRGDSAAYFCASSPPTGTLFNEQFFGPGTRLTVL.